Listed below are T cell receptor beta chains from one sample, sequenced in a study of T cell changes during pregnancy in multiple sclerosis. Sequenced by immunoSEQ multiplex PCR; TCRdb stores in-frame clones only, minus some. Seen here are about 47,000 clones, 93% observed once, and the top ten hold around 1.9%. Sequencing used peripheral blood, obtained in the second trimester of pregnancy. The receptors here all came from a female donor with multiple sclerosis, enrolled in a pregnancy study. CDR3s include the opening cysteine and the closing phenylalanine or tryptophan. A D gene is named only where the DNA matches it firmly. Part of the rows lack a size; the others show once, few, many or a class for expanded clones.

j_call clone_size d_call v_call cdr3_nt cdr3_aa
TRBJ1-5 . . TRBV19 TGTGCCAGTACAGGGCAAGGTCAGCCCCAGCATTTT CASTGQGQPQHF
TRBJ2-1 . . TRBV14 TGTGCCAGCAGCCAACCCCTGTACAATGAGCAGTTCTTC CASSQPLYNEQFF
TRBJ2-1 . TRBD1 TRBV7-9 TGTGCCAGCAGCATAAGGGACAGAGCTTGGCATGAGCAGTTCTTC CASSIRDRAWHEQFF
TRBJ2-1 . TRBD2 TRBV5-8 TGTGCCAGCAGCTTGAGGGGGACTAGCGGGACCTCCTACAATGAGCAGTTCTTC CASSLRGTSGTSYNEQFF
TRBJ2-5 . . TRBV11-2 TGTGCCAGCAGTCACGGACAGACCCAAGAGACCCAGTACTTC CASSHGQTQETQYF
TRBJ2-4 . TRBD2 TRBV5-4 TGTGCCAGCAGCTTGGACGGGGGACTAGCGGAAAACATTCAGTACTTC CASSLDGGLAENIQYF
TRBJ1-1 few . TRBV2 TGTGCCAGCAGCGGCCTTGACAGGCTTATGAACACTGAAGCTTTCTTT CASSGLDRLMNTEAFF
TRBJ1-1 . TRBD1 TRBV7-3 TGTGCCAGCAGGGGACAGGGGGACACTGAAGCTTTCTTT CASRGQGDTEAFF
TRBJ1-1 . TRBD1 TRBV28 TGTGCCAGCAGGACCGGACAGGGAGGATACACTGAAGCTTTCTTT CASRTGQGGYTEAFF
TRBJ2-2 . . TRBV27 TGTGCCAGCAGTTTACGGGGGAGGTTGAACACCGGGGAGCTGTTTTTT CASSLRGRLNTGELFF